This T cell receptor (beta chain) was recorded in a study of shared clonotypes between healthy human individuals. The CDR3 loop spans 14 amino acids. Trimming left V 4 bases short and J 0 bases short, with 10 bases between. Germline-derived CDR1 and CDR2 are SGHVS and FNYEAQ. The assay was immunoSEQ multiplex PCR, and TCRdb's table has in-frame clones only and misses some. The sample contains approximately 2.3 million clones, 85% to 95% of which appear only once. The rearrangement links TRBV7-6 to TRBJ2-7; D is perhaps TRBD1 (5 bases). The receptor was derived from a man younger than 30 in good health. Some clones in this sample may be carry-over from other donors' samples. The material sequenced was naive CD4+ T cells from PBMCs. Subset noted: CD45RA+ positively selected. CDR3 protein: CASSSRQSSYEQYF. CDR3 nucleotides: TGTGCCAGCAGCTCCCGACAGAGCTCCTACGAGCAGTACTTC.